Given below is one T cell receptor (beta chain) in context. This clone appeared a few times. Its antigen specificity is not known. No much larger clone exists at a distance of one base, and base qualities are not known. From the germline V gene, CDR1 is MNHNS and CDR2 is SASEGT. Its CDR3 holds 14 amino acids, cysteine through phenylalanine. The CDR3 DNA has 42 bases and is translated from base 1. At the junction V is shortened by 1 base and J by 4 bases, with 10 bases in between. Using the deep immunoSEQ assay, multiplex PCR amplified TCR CDR3 regions from genomic DNA. Extracted genomic DNA from each cell subset was spread evenly across all wells of several immunoSEQ 96-well plates, with each plate serving as a replicate. For sorted subsets, about 0.2 ug genomic DNA, equal to some 28,000 T cell genomes, was loaded into each replicate PCR. Purified libraries were measured with a Qubit 3.0 fluorometer, size-checked on a Bioanalyzer 2100, and measured again with the KAPA Library Quantification kit. Every immunoSEQ 96-well plate was sequenced on a separate single-read 150-cycle Illumina NextSeq 550 flow cell. In the paper's pipeline: The immunoSEQ output contained only junctional sequences without quality scores, so filtering could not match that applied to full-length reads. To assign V/J genes and CDR3, sequences were annotated against IMGT germline references using PyIR, a Python wrapper for IgBLAST v1.9. Reads with weak V/J assignments (E-value above 1e-6), missing CDR3, stop codons, out-of-frame junctions, or ambiguous translated residues were removed. V3J clonotypes were defined as sequences sharing an identical inferred V gene, J gene, and CDR3 amino acid sequence. To compute the percentage overlap between repertoires, the number of shared unique clonotypes was divided by the size of the smaller repertoire. Three approaches were used to assess repertoire richness: RTK rarefaction, the Chao1 estimator, and Recon v2.1 estimates of unobserved clonotypes. Generation probabilities were computed with OLGA for all TCRbeta clonotypes obtained by the gDNA method from several donors. TCRdb provides this immuneACCESS table in a form limited to in-frame rearrangements. Some clones are lacking; in checked studies, under half of them reflect an unresolved V gene, and why the rest are absent is not known. The V and J calls and clone size are taken from that table; D and trimming were inferred from the DNA. Across this sample there are around 700,000 clones, with 72% seen only once. The ten top clones hold about 1.7% of the sample.

The entry originates in a study of shared clonotypes between healthy human individuals (dated by TCRdb to the early 2020s). Background for the entire study: The cohort included a few men and a couple of women between 18 and 49 years of age. The study deeply sequenced blood TCR repertoires of several healthy adults to estimate repertoire size and the extent of clonotype sharing between individuals. Per donor, three plates each were used for CD4 naive and CD4 memory, two for CD8 naive, and one for CD8 memory. Leukapheresis yielded between about 0.94 and 10 billion PBMCs per donor. Different laboratories and diverse techniques were used to prepare libraries and sequence TCR repertoires, to increase sequencing depth and limit assay-specific biases. The research as a whole found: The small number of donors limited the genetic and exposure-history diversity represented. Compared with non-shared clonotypes, the clonotypes found in all four sorted-subset donors had higher generation probabilities. Sampling was restricted to blood, and TCR repertoires in tissues likely differ from the TCR repertoires found in blood. Naive subsets generally had larger estimated clonotype richness than memory subsets did. Based on pairwise subsampling, the degree of clonotype sharing among donors was expected to be affected by sequencing depth. Even with the large sequencing depth, rarefaction of the sorted-subset datasets indicated that sequencing was incomplete. About 4.5% of naive CD4, more than 3% of naive CD8, around 2.3% of memory CD4, and over 0.35% of memory CD8 clonotypes were shared across several donors.

Healthy HIV-negative adults with no recently reported acute infections or vaccinations were included as donors. All donors were Caucasian adults living in Nashville, Tennessee, USA. CD4+ T cells were enriched by magnetic negative selection, after which naive cells were positively selected on CD45RA and the negative fraction was taken as the memory subset. After blood collection by leukapheresis, PBMCs were isolated using Ficoll-Histopaque density gradient centrifugation and then cryopreserved in the vapor phase of liquid nitrogen. Purity and quantity of every magnetically sorted T cell population were checked by analytical flow cytometry. Genomic DNA was isolated from every sorted fraction and measured by UV absorbance on a Nanodrop 2000c.

This clonotype originated in a woman under 40 in good health. The chain is assembled from TRBV6-1 and TRBJ1-1; a weak D assignment points to TRBD1 (5 bases agree). The sample consisted of memory CD4+ T cells sorted from blood. What this sample's cell subset or site label stands for: CD45RA-negative fraction. The bases read TGTGCCAGCAGTGAAGGACAGTGGCGCACTGAAGCTTTCTTT. This sequence encodes CASSEGQWRTEAFF.